This T cell receptor (beta chain) was identified in a study of shared clonotypes between healthy human individuals. Study at large: Each donor had three CD4 naive, three CD4 memory, two CD8 naive and one CD8 memory plate. Overall study findings and caveats: Shared across several donors were around 5% of the naive CD4 clonotypes.

The data were produced by immunoSEQ multiplex PCR, yet TCRdb's version contains in-frame clones alone and is incomplete. The table records 2.5 million or so clones, just over 90% of them present only once. With respect to this clone: No antigen is known for it.

This sequence was found in a man between 18 and 35 years old in good health. What was sequenced was naive CD4+ T cells sorted from blood. Subset defined: CD45RA+ positively selected.

CDR3 residues: CASSLAGRETDTQYF. Written as DNA, the CDR3 is TGTGCCAGCAGCCTCGCGGGCCGCGAAACAGATACGCAGTATTTT. This chain connects TRBV11-2 to TRBJ2-3; perhaps TRBD2 as D (5 bases). The germline CDR1 and CDR2 sequences are SGHAT and FQNNGV. The CDR3 loop spans 15 amino acids. The ends were cut back, 5 bases at V and 3 bases at J, with 15 bases in the middle.